The 18 T cell receptor beta chains below all came from one sample that was sequenced in a study of cytomegalovirus exposure and HLA in healthy donors. This PCR relied on a set of 60 Vbeta primers and 13 Jbeta primers. Sequencing used immunoSEQ multiplex PCR; TCRdb keeps in-frame clones, though not all of them. The sample consists of more than 110,000 clones, around 77% of them appearing once. Sequenced material: PBMCs. Receptors originate from a man between 18 and 29 years old in good health and CMV-seronegative.

This clone is a singleton in its sample. This rearrangement joins TRBV4-2 to TRBJ1-2; no clear D. The germline V gene encodes CDR1 LGHNA and CDR2 YNFKEQ. The CDR3 sequence is 17 residues long. Trimming took off 1 base at V and 8 bases at J, with 23 bases between the two ends. The CDR3, as DNA: TGTGCCAGCAGCCAAGTCCCGGTTGACCGGGATCGAGGAGGCTACACCTTC. As protein: CASSQVPVDRDRGGYTF.

V and J are TRBV7-9 and TRBJ2-3, with a possible D match to TRBD1 (6 bases). The CDR3 covers 13 residues. V was cut by 4 bases and J by 5 bases, with 10 bases left in between. Germline CDR1 is SEHNR and CDR2 is FQNEAQ (reference sequence). The CDR3 spells CASSSSGVDTQYF. The CDR3 coding sequence is TGTGCCAGCAGCTCCTCAGGGGTAGATACGCAGTATTTT.

The J gene is TRBJ2-3, the V gene TRBV5-1; 9 positions agree with TRBD1. This CDR3 is built from 15 residues. V was pared by 6 bases and J by 6 bases, with 11 bases of the junction left unmatched. The germline CDR1 and CDR2 sequences are SGHRS and YFSETQ. Here the CDR3 DNA reads TGCGCCAGCATCGGAGGGACAGGGCGGTCGGATACGCAGTATTTT. It yields the protein CASIGGTGRSDTQYF.

The chain uses TRBV7-2 and TRBJ1-1; no definite D call. Germline V gene sequence: CDR1 SGHTA, CDR2 FQGNSA. Trimming left V 5 bases short and J 1 base short, with 8 bases between. CDR3 length: 13 residues. The CDR3 is CASSLQQNTEAFF. DNA for the CDR3: TGTGCCAGCAGCCTACAGCAGAACACTGAAGCTTTCTTT.

In this sample, this clone turned up once. The V gene is TRBV6-6, the J gene TRBJ1-3; no reliable D call. CDR3 length: 12 amino acids. CDR1 and CDR2 from the germline V gene are MNHNY and SVGAGI (reference sequence). V lost 6 bases to trimming and J lost 6 bases, with 9 bases between them. CDR3 nucleotides: TGTGCCAGCAGCCCTCAGGAAAACACCATATATTTT. Translation: CASSPQENTIYF.

The V call is TRBV7-9, the J call TRBJ2-6; 8 positions match TRBD1. This CDR3 has 18 amino acids. CDR1 and CDR2 (germline): SEHNR, FQNEAQ (reference sequence). V shed 5 bases, J shed 9 bases, and the junction held 18 bases outside the gene matches. CDR3 in amino acids: CASSPGQGSSWGINVLTF. The CDR3 DNA reads as TGTGCCAGCAGCCCCGGACAGGGAAGTTCTTGGGGTATCAACGTCCTGACTTTC.

The chain has TRBV7-3 and TRBJ2-3, with 9 bases matching TRBD2. Trimming took 2 bases from V and 1 from J; bases not matched to a gene: 1. The CDR3 covers 15 residues. Germline-derived CDR1 and CDR2 are SGHTA and FQGTGA. CDR3 nucleotides: TGTGCCAGCAGCTTATCTAGCGGGGGCACAGATACGCAGTATTTT. It is translated as CASSLSSGGTDTQYF.

The chain has TRBV7-9 and TRBJ2-7; perhaps TRBD2 as D (6 bases). CDR3 length: 16 amino acids. V lost 5 bases and J 7 bases, leaving 24 bases between the germline ends. CDR1 is SEHNR and CDR2 is FQNEAQ in the germline V gene (reference sequence). CDR3 residues: CASSPPGRETSTEQYF. The DNA for the CDR3 is TGTGCCAGCAGCCCACCGGGACGGGAGACCTCTACGGAGCAGTACTTC.

The V gene is TRBV4-3, the J gene TRBJ1-4; D ambiguous. Germline CDR1 LGHNA, CDR2 YSLEER. The CDR3 spans 15 residues. Trimming stripped 4 bases from V and 3 bases from J, with 12 bases between. CDR3 sequence: CASSPHGGPNEKLFF. The CDR3 DNA sequence: TGCGCCAGCAGCCCCCACGGAGGGCCTAATGAAAAACTGTTTTTT.

The rearrangement joins TRBV27 to TRBJ2-7; 8 bases line up with TRBD1. CDR3 length: 12 amino acids. V gave up 2 bases and J gave up 6 bases; unmatched junction bases: 0. Germline V gene data show CDR1 as MNHEY and CDR2 as SMNVEV (reference sequence). This chain's CDR3 is CASSLGTGEQYF. DNA of the CDR3: TGTGCCAGCAGTTTAGGGACAGGCGAGCAGTACTTC.

The chain recombines TRBV27 with TRBJ2-7; possibly TRBD1 for D (5 bases). The CDR3 consists of 14 residues. V was clipped by 0 bases and J by 3 bases, with 9 bases between them. From germline, CDR1 is MNHEY and CDR2 SMNVEV (reference sequence). CDR3 residues: CASSLSGANYEQYF. Here the CDR3 DNA reads TGTGCCAGCAGTTTATCAGGGGCCAACTACGAGCAGTACTTC.

V and J are TRBV18 and TRBJ1-1; D is possibly TRBD1 (5 bases). This CDR3 has 14 residues. Trimming removed 3 bases at V and 1 base at J, with 9 bases between. The germline V gene encodes CDR1 KGHSH and CDR2 LQKENI. CDR3 residues: CASSPAGTNTEAFF. Here the CDR3 DNA reads TGTGCCAGCTCACCGGCGGGGACGAACACTGAAGCTTTCTTT.

The chain joins TRBV4-1 to TRBJ1-1; 12 bases are a match to TRBD1. V was pared by 4 bases and J by 0 bases, with 9 bases of the junction left unmatched. The CDR3 runs 18 residues. Germline-derived CDR1 and CDR2 are MGHRA and YSYEKL. The CDR3 DNA follows: TGCGCCAGCAGCCGAGCCGGGACAGGGGGCCACTTGAACACTGAAGCTTTCTTT. Its translation is CASSRAGTGGHLNTEAFF.

CDR3 DNA sequence: TGTGCCACCAGCGTCACTACGGACACCGCCTACGAGCAGTACTTC. It specifies CATSVTTDTAYEQYF. This chain connects TRBV15 to TRBJ2-7; tentative D call: TRBD1 (5 bases). The CDR3 contains 15 residues. Trimming removed 5 bases at V and 2 bases at J, with 16 bases between. The V gene's germline CDR1 is LNHNV and CDR2 YYDKDF (reference sequence).

The V gene is TRBV9, the J gene TRBJ1-1, with a possible D match to TRBD1 (5 bases). Between the trimmed V and J ends, which lost 4 bases and 3 bases, there was a span of 10 bases. The CDR3 contains 13 residues. Germline V gives CDR1 SGDLS, CDR2 YYNGEE. CDR3 nucleotide sequence: TGTGCCAGCAGCCCCCGACAGTACACTGAAGCTTTCTTT. It specifies CASSPRQYTEAFF.

The count of this clone is one. In DNA form, the CDR3 reads TGTGCCACCAGCCCAGGAGGAGGGGAGGAGACCCAGTACTTC. Translation gives CATSPGGGEETQYF. This chain uses TRBV15 with TRBJ2-5; TRBD2 might be the D (6 bases). The V end was cut by 5 bases, the J end by 5 bases, with 15 bases between. Germline-derived CDR1 and CDR2 are LNHNV and YYDKDF (reference sequence). The CDR3 totals 14 residues.

The gene calls are TRBV7-9 and TRBJ1-4, with D perhaps TRBD1 (5 bases). The germline CDR1 and CDR2 sequences are SEHNR and FQNEAQ (reference sequence). The CDR3 has 15 amino acids. Trimming took 6 bases from V and 2 from J, leaving 13 bases between them. The CDR3 coding sequence is TGTGCCAGCAGGCCCCGTGGGGGGACTAATGAAAAACTGTTTTTT. It is translated as CASRPRGGTNEKLFF. Based on the CDR3 plus reference TRBV7-9 and TRBJ1-4, the full variable domain is DTGVSQNPRHKITKRGQNVTFRCDPISEHNRLYWYRQTLGQGPEFLTYFQNEAQLEKSRLLSDRFSAERPKGSFSTLEIQRTEQGDSAMYLCASRPRGGTNEKLFFGSGTQLSVL.

The genes are TRBV30 and TRBJ2-3, with 12 bases lining up with TRBD2. CDR3 length: 14 amino acids. Germline V gene sequence: CDR1 GTSNPN, CDR2 SVGIG (reference sequence). V dropped 4 bases and J dropped 2; count of bases not matched to a gene: 1. CDR3 DNA sequence: TGTGCCTGGACTAGCGGGGGGGTCACAGATACGCAGTATTTT. The encoded protein is CAWTSGGVTDTQYF.